The TCR beta chain under discussion was sequenced for a study of T cell responses to AZD1222 COVID-19 vaccine. Study as a whole: Second-dose groups at about 4 or about 12 weeks were pooled.

Germline assignment: CDR1 SGHRS and CDR2 YFSETQ. Deletions cut 4 bases from V and 0 bases from J, with 17 bases between. CDR3 length equals 17 residues. This clone was seen only a few times. Its antigen is as yet unknown. Broader study findings: The study identified only six AZD1222 recipients as seropositive at baseline.

Data came from immunoSEQ multiplex PCR; TCRdb stores just in-frame clones and leaves some out. The data hold 90,000 to 110,000 clones, with about 80% observed a single time. The input for sequencing was peripheral blood, taken on day 0 of AZD1222 vaccination. The V and J genes are TRBV5-1 and TRBJ1-3; D unresolved. The receptor was derived from an adult in good health. The CDR3 reads CASSDFGLLNSGNTIYF. Written as DNA, the CDR3 is TGCGCCAGCAGCGACTTTGGACTGCTAAACTCTGGAAACACCATATATTTT.